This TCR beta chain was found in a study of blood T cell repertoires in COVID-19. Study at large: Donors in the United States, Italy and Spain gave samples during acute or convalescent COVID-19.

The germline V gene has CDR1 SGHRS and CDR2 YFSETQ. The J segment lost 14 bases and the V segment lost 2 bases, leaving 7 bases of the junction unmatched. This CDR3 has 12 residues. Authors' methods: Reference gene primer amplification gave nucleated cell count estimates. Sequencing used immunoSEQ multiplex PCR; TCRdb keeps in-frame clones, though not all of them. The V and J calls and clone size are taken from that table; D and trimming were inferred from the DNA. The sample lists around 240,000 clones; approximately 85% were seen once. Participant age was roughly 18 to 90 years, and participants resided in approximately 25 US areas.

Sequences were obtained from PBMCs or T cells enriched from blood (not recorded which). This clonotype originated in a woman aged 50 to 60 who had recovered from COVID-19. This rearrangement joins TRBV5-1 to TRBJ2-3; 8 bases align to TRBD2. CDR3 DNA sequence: TGCGCCAGCAGCTTACAGGGACTAGAACTGTATTTT. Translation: CASSLQGLELYF.